Below are 25 T cell receptor beta chains sequenced from a single sample in a study of radiotherapy plus CTLA-4 blockade in lung cancer. The repertoire was sequenced with immunoSEQ multiplex PCR; TCRdb's copy has only in-frame clones and lacks some. The sample has fewer than 40,000 clones, about four fifths seen once. The sample consisted of peripheral blood, taken from a patient treated with radiotherapy plus ipilimumab. These receptors all stem from a human donor with non-small cell lung cancer that progressed on radiotherapy plus ipilimumab.

The CDR3 is CASSSMGLAGGKETQYF. CDR3 sequence (DNA): TGTGCCAGCAGCTCAATGGGACTAGCGGGGGGTAAAGAGACCCAGTACTTC. The chain recombines TRBV9 with TRBJ2-5, with 15 bases aligning to TRBD2. J was trimmed by 3 bases and V by 4 bases; bases with no gene match: 7. This CDR3 comprises 17 residues. Germline CDR1 and CDR2: SGDLS and YYNGEE. Using reference TRBV9 and TRBJ2-5 for the parts outside the CDR3, the full variable domain is DSGVTQTPKHLITATGQRVTLRCSPRSGDLSVYWYQQSLDQGLQFLIQYYNGEERAKGNILERFSAQQFPDLHSELNLSSLELGDSALYFCASSSMGLAGGKETQYFGPGTRLLVL.

The CDR3 DNA is TGTGCCAGCAGTTACTCGCCTTTAGGGGGGGGCTATGGCTACACCTTC. Translation gives CASSYSPLGGGYGYTF. The V call is TRBV6-6, the J call TRBJ1-2; D perhaps matches TRBD1 (6 bases). Germline values: CDR1 MNHNY, CDR2 SVGAGI (reference sequence). This CDR3 region has 16 residues. The germline V and J ends were trimmed by 0 bases and 4 bases, with 15 bases remaining between them.

This chain connects TRBV25-1 to TRBJ2-1, with 8 bases matching TRBD1. The CDR3 has 15 amino acids. Trimming took 5 bases from V and 5 from J; bases not matched to a gene: 8. Germline values: CDR1 MGHDK, CDR2 SYGVNS. The CDR3 region has the DNA TGTGCCAGCAGTAGCGCCGGGACAGGTAACAATGAGCAGTTCTTC. The encoded protein is CASSSAGTGNNEQFF.

The CDR3 nucleotides are TGCGCCAGCAGGCCTCATGGGACAGCATCCAACTATGGCTACACCTTC. Translation gives CASRPHGTASNYGYTF. The chain recombines TRBV4-1 with TRBJ1-2, with TRBD1 matching 7 bases. There are 16 residues in the CDR3. CDR1 is MGHRA, CDR2 YSYEKL, per germline. V trimming: 6 bases; J trimming: 2 bases; junction bases outside the gene matches: 12.

The J gene is TRBJ1-4, the V gene TRBV27, with 7 bases that match TRBD1. CDR1 and CDR2 (germline): MNHEY, SMNVEV (reference sequence). V dropped 2 bases and J dropped 0; count of bases not matched to a gene: 15. The CDR3 covers 20 residues. The CDR3 reads CASSLNPPGQFPATNEKLFF. In DNA, the CDR3 is TGTGCCAGCAGTTTAAATCCTCCGGGACAGTTTCCCGCAACTAATGAAAAACTGTTTTTT.

The J gene is TRBJ2-1, the V gene TRBV4-1; D may be TRBD2 (6 bases). CDR3 size: 13 residues. V lost 0 bases, J lost 10 bases, and 10 bases lay in between. Germline CDR1 and CDR2: MGHRA and YSYEKL. The CDR3 loop reads CASSQDPAGEQFF. DNA for the CDR3: TGCGCCAGCAGCCAAGATCCGGCGGGAGAGCAGTTCTTC.

This clone occurred once. CDR3 sequence: CASSGPSIKKGTAYEKLFF. CDR3 sequence (DNA): TGTGCCAGCAGCGGTCCCTCGATCAAAAAAGGGACAGCTTATGAAAAACTGTTTTTT. The chain couples TRBV6-7 to TRBJ1-4; 7 positions match TRBD1. TRBV6-7 is designated an ORF whose function remains uncertain. This CDR3 is built from 19 residues. The junction had 22 bases not matched to a gene; V was cut back by 6 bases and J by 6 bases.

The gene calls are TRBV6-5 and TRBJ1-2; D not certain. CDR3 length: 14 residues. The V end lost 10 bases, the J end lost 0 bases, and 15 bases lay between the germline ends. The germline V gene encodes CDR1 MNHEY and CDR2 SVGAGI. The CDR3 DNA reads TGTGCCACCTCCTACGCCCTAGCTAACTATGGCTACACCTTC. It is translated as CATSYALANYGYTF.

V gene TRBV19 combines with J gene TRBJ2-2, with 10 bases matching TRBD1. CDR1 and CDR2 from the germline V gene are LNHDA and SQIVND (reference sequence). The CDR3 loop spans 14 amino acids. V trimming: 5 bases; J trimming: 6 bases; junction bases outside the gene matches: 3. CDR3 in DNA: TGTGCCAGTAGTGCGGGACAGGGGTCCGGGGAGCTGTTTTTT. As protein: CASSAGQGSGELFF.

This chain connects TRBV7-3 to TRBJ2-2; D gene ambiguous. The CDR3 consists of 12 residues. The V gene lost 5 bases and the J gene lost 4 bases, with 5 bases spanning the gap. Germline V CDR1 and CDR2: SGHTA, FQGTGA. The CDR3 nucleotides read TGTGCCAGCAGCCACGGCACCGGGGAGCTGTTTTTT. It translates to CASSHGTGELFF.

A word on this clone: One end of the junction varies from germline; a read error may be responsible. The V and J genes are TRBV7-7 and TRBJ2-3; D ambiguous. Germline V CDR1 and CDR2: SSHAT, FNYEAQ (reference sequence). The CDR3 length is 14 residues. The CDR3 here is CASSRVADGDTQYF. CDR3 nucleotide sequence: TGTGCTAGCAGCCGAGTGGCGGATGGGGATACGCAGTATTTT.

J is TRBJ2-7 and V is TRBV9, with 11 bases identical to TRBD2. V gave up 2 bases and J gave up 5 bases; unmatched junction bases: 3. Germline assignment: CDR1 SGDLS and CDR2 YYNGEE. There are 14 residues in the CDR3. CDR3 in DNA: TGTGCCAGCAGCGTCGGGACTAGCGGCCACGAGCAGTACTTC. This sequence encodes CASSVGTSGHEQYF.

The chain has TRBV18 and TRBJ1-6; 10 nucleotides agree with TRBD1. This CDR3 comprises 17 residues. Trimming removed 3 bases from V and 7 bases from J; junction bases left unmatched: 9. Germline V gene sequence: CDR1 KGHSH, CDR2 LQKENI. CDR3 sequence reads: CASSPVPWTGGNSPLHF. The CDR3 DNA reads as TGTGCCAGCTCACCCGTCCCTTGGACAGGGGGAAATTCACCCCTCCACTTT. The full variable domain, with the rest looked up from reference TRBV18 and TRBJ1-6, is NAGVMQNPRHLVRRRGQEARLRCSPMKGHSHVYWYRQLPEEGLKFMVYLQKENIIDESGMPKERFSAEFPKEGPSILRIQQVVRGDSAAYFCASSPVPWTGGNSPLHFGNGTRLTVT.

V gene TRBV5-4 combines with J gene TRBJ2-3; no clear D. The CDR3 is made up of 14 amino acids. Between the trimmed V and J ends, which lost 3 bases and 2 bases, there was a span of 10 bases. The germline V gene has CDR1 SGHNT and CDR2 YYREEE (reference sequence). The CDR3 loop reads CASSSPTNTDTQYF. The CDR3 DNA sequence: TGTGCCAGCAGCTCTCCGACAAACACAGATACGCAGTATTTT.

The chain carries TRBV7-2 and TRBJ2-1, with 7 bases fitting TRBD1. The CDR3 runs to 12 residues. The germline gives CDR1 SGHTA, CDR2 FQGNSA. V gave up 3 bases and J gave up 9 bases; unmatched junction bases: 2. CDR3 sequence: CASSFNRGEQFF. CDR3 DNA sequence: TGTGCCAGCAGCTTTAACAGGGGTGAGCAGTTCTTC.

The V call is TRBV4-1, the J call TRBJ2-2, with 7 positions matching TRBD2. J was trimmed by 2 bases and V by 2 bases; bases with no gene match: 14. The CDR3 contains 19 residues. Germline V gene sequence: CDR1 MGHRA, CDR2 YSYEKL. DNA of the CDR3: TGCGCCAGCAGCCAATGGGTTGGGAGCGGGGCCATTAACACCGGGGAGCTGTTTTTT. It is translated as CASSQWVGSGAINTGELFF.

This chain uses TRBV7-2 with TRBJ1-1; D might be TRBD1 (6 bases). Deletions cut 5 bases from V and 1 base from J, with 14 bases between. CDR1 is SGHTA, CDR2 FQGNSA, per germline. The CDR3 is 15 amino acids. The CDR3 spells CASSPWDIRNTEAFF. DNA for the CDR3: TGTGCCAGCAGCCCGTGGGACATTCGGAACACTGAAGCTTTCTTT.

The chain links TRBV19 to TRBJ1-1, with 11 bases that match TRBD1. Germline V gene data show CDR1 as LNHDA and CDR2 as SQIVND (reference sequence). The length of the CDR3 is 16 residues. With 2 bases clipped from V and 4 bases from J, the junction kept 6 bases outside the gene matches. DNA of the CDR3: TGTGCCAGTAGTATATCTGCCGGGACAGGGGGCACTGAAGCTTTCTTT. Its translation: CASSISAGTGGTEAFF.

The CDR3 bases are TGTGCCAGCAGCCGGGACAGCGACTATGGCTACACCTTC. Its protein product is CASSRDSDYGYTF. The rearrangement uses TRBV18 and TRBJ1-2; 7 nucleotides align to TRBD1. The length of the CDR3 is 13 residues. From germline, CDR1 is KGHSH and CDR2 LQKENI. V lost 8 bases and J lost 3; bases outside the gene matches: 6.

This clone turned up a few times. This chain joins TRBV5-1 and TRBJ1-2; D is unresolved. The CDR3 is 13 residues long. Germline V gives CDR1 SGHRS, CDR2 YFSETQ. Trimming removed 0 bases from V and 0 bases from J, with 3 bases in between. In nucleotides, the CDR3 is TGCGCCAGCAGCTTGGGAGCTAACTATGGCTACACCTTC. Its translation: CASSLGANYGYTF.

The rearrangement joins TRBV5-1 to TRBJ2-5; weak D call: TRBD1 (5 bases). Germline-derived CDR1 and CDR2 are SGHRS and YFSETQ. The CDR3 loop spans 16 amino acids. V was shortened by 4 bases and J by 5 bases, with 21 bases between the two germline ends. The CDR3 is CASSPPGGLSGETQYF. Here the CDR3 DNA reads TGCGCCAGCAGCCCCCCTGGTGGCCTATCAGGGGAGACCCAGTACTTC.

This clone was seen more than once but under ten times. The chain is built from TRBV11-3 and TRBJ2-7, with 8 nucleotides matching TRBD1. Germline CDR1 reads SGHNT; CDR2 reads YENEEA. V was pared by 4 bases and J by 5 bases, with 4 bases of the junction left unmatched. The CDR3 is 13 amino acids. CDR3 nucleotide sequence: TGTGCCAGCAGCTGGACAGGGAGCAACGAGCAGTACTTC. Its protein is CASSWTGSNEQYF.

The V gene is TRBV29-1, the J gene TRBJ1-4; 8 bases map to TRBD1. The CDR3 has 14 residues. Germline lookup yields CDR1 SQVTM and CDR2 ANQGSEA. Trimming at V came to 5 bases and at J to 5 bases, leaving 7 bases not matched to a gene. The CDR3 DNA is TGCAGCGTTCCCCGGACAGGGCAAAATGAAAAACTGTTTTTT. Encoded protein: CSVPRTGQNEKLFF.

The rearrangement links TRBV4-1 to TRBJ1-2; no clear D gene. V was pared by 0 bases and J by 5 bases, with 13 bases between. CDR3 length: 15 residues. Germline V gives CDR1 MGHRA, CDR2 YSYEKL. The CDR3 DNA reads TGCGCCAGCAGCCAAGATTCTTGGCTTTCTTATGGCTACACCTTC. Its protein product is CASSQDSWLSYGYTF.

The J gene is TRBJ1-5, the V gene TRBV19; maybe TRBD1 (5 bases). The germline V gene has CDR1 LNHDA and CDR2 SQIVND (reference sequence). V was trimmed by 9 bases and J by 4 bases, leaving 13 bases between them. The CDR3 sequence is 13 residues long. CDR3 amino acids: CASKDRVNQPQHF. CDR3 bases: TGTGCCAGCAAAGACAGAGTTAATCAGCCCCAGCATTTT.